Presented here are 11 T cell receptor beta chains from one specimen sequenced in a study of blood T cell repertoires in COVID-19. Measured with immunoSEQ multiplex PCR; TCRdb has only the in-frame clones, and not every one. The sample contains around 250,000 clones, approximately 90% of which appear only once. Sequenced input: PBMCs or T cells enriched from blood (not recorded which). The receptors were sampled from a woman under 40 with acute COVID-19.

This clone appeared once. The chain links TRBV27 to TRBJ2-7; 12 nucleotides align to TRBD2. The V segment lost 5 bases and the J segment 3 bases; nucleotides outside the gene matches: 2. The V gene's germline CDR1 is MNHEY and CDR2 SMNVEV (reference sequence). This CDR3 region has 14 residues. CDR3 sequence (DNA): TGTGCCAGCAGTGGGGGACTAGCGGGCTACGAGCAGTACTTC. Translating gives CASSGGLAGYEQYF.

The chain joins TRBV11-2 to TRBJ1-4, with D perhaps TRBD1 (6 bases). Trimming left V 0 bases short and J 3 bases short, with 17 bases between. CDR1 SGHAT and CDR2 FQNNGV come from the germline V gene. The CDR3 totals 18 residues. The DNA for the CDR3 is TGTGCCAGCAGCTTAGATCTACCCCGGGCAGGGGCTAATGAAAAACTGTTTTTT. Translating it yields CASSLDLPRAGANEKLFF. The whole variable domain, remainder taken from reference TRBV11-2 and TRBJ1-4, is EAGVAQSPRYKIIEKRQSVAFWCNPISGHATLYWYQQILGQGPKLLIQFQNNGVVDDSQLPKDRFSAERLKGVDSTLKIQPAKLEDSAVYLCASSLDLPRAGANEKLFFGSGTQLSVL.

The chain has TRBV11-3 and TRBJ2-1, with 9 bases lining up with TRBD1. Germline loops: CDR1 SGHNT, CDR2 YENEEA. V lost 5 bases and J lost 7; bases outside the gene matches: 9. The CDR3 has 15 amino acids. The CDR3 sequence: CASSPPGTGSNEQFF. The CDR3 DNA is TGTGCCAGCAGCCCGCCCGGGACAGGGTCAAATGAGCAGTTCTTC.

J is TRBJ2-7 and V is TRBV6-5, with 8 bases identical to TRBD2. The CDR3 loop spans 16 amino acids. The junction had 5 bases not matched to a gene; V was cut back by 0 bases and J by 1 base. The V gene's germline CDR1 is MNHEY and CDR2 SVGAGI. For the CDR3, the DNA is TGTGCCAGCAGTTACTCTTTGGGACTAGAATCCTACGAGCAGTACTTC. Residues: CASSYSLGLESYEQYF.

This CDR3 reads CASSLPGLDQYEQYF. The CDR3 nucleotides read TGTGCCAGCAGCCTTCCGGGTCTCGACCAATACGAGCAGTACTTC. V gene TRBV14 combines with J gene TRBJ2-7; D remains ambiguous. Germline-derived CDR1 and CDR2 are SGHDN and FVKESK. This CDR3 comprises 15 residues. Trimming took 4 bases from V and 4 from J, leaving 17 bases between them.

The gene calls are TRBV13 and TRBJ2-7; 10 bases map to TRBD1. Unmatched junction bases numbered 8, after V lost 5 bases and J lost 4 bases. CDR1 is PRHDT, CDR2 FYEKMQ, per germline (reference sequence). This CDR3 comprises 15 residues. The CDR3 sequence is CASSLEGTGEYEQYF. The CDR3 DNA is TGTGCCAGCAGCCTAGAAGGGACAGGGGAATACGAGCAGTACTTC.

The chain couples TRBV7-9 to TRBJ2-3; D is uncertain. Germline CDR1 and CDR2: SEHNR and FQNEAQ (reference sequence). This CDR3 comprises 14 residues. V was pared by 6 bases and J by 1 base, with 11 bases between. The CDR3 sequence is CASSWSRGTDTQYF. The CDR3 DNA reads TGTGCCAGCAGTTGGAGCCGGGGCACAGATACGCAGTATTTT.

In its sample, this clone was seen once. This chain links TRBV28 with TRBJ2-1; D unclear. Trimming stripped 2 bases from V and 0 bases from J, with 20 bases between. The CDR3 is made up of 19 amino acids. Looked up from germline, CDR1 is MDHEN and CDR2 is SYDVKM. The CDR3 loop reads CASSLRPRLLMSSYNEQFF. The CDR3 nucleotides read TGTGCCAGCAGTTTACGACCTAGATTACTAATGAGCTCCTACAATGAGCAGTTCTTC.

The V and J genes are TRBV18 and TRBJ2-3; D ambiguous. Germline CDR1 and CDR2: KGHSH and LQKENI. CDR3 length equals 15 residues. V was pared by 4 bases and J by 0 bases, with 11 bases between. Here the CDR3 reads CASSLLADSTDTQYF. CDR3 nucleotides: TGTGCCAGCTCACTACTCGCGGATAGCACAGATACGCAGTATTTT. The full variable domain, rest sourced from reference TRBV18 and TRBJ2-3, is NAGVMQNPRHLVRRRGQEARLRCSPMKGHSHVYWYRQLPEEGLKFMVYLQKENIIDESGMPKERFSAEFPKEGPSILRIQQVVRGDSAAYFCASSLLADSTDTQYFGPGTRLTVL.

As DNA, the CDR3 is TGTGCCAGCCGCGGGACTAGCAGAAGCACAGATACGCAGTATTTT. It encodes CASRGTSRSTDTQYF. The rearrangement links TRBV2 to TRBJ2-3; 9 nucleotides match TRBD2. V was clipped by 8 bases and J by 0 bases; unmatched bases: 6. Germline V CDR1 and CDR2: SNHLY, FYNNEI. The CDR3 spans 15 residues.

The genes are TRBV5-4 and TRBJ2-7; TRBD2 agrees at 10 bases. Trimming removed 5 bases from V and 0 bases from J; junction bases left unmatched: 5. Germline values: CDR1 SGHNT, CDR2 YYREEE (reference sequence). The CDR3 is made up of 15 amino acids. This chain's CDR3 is CASSFGLADSYEQYF. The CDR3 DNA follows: TGTGCCAGCAGTTTCGGACTAGCGGACTCCTACGAGCAGTACTTC.